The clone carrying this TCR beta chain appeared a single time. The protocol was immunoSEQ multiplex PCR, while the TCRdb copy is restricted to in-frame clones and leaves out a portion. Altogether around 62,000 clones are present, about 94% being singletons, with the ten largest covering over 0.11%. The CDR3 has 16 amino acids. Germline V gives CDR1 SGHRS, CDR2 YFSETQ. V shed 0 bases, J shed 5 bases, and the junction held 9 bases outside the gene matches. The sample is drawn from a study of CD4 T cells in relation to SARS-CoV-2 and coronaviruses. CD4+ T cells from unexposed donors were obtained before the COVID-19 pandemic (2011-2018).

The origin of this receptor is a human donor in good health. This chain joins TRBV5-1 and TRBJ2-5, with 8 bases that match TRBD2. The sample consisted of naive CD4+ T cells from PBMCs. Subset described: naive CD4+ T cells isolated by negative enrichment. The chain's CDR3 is CASSLGNSGNRETQYF. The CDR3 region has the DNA TGCGCCAGCAGCTTGGGTAATAGCGGGAACCGGGAGACCCAGTACTTC.